This T cell receptor beta chain derives from a study of T cells in Graves' hyperthyroidism and ophthalmopathy. Study outcomes and limitations: Blood also showed most of the thyroid clonotypes that were expanded above 0.001.

Exclusion of a patient resulted from uncontrolled infection, other autoimmune disease, pregnancy or lactation. RNA transcripts gave rise to amplified TCR beta CDR3 regions. Initially, a first-round RT-PCR of the TCR CDR3 employed the HTBI primer set. TCRdb used MiXCR to reprocess the multiplex PCR reads, holding one entry per CDR3 protein. The table has over 500,000 distinct CDR3 sequences, around 16% seen once; the top ten hold 25% to 30%. CDR3 length: 15 residues. Germline CDR1 and CDR2: LGHNA and YSLEER. The ends were cut back, 0 bases at V and 7 bases at J, with 12 bases in the middle. Regarding this clonotype: Its target is unknown.

The chain combines TRBV4-3 with TRBJ1-4; D not resolved. This TCR derives from a woman aged 25 to 39 with Graves' ophthalmopathy. The source material was blood. DNA for the CDR3: TGCGCCAGCAGCCAAGAGGGCCAGCTTACTGAAAAACTGTTTTTT. The encoded protein is CASSQEGQLTEKLFF.